What follows are 7 T cell receptor beta chains derived from one specimen sequenced in a study of early T cells in non-severe SARS-CoV-2 infection. TCRdb fed the 5' RACE reads into MiXCR, producing one record per CDR3 protein. This sample has about 42,000 distinct CDR3 sequences, with 7.1% found just once. Sequenced: whole blood. The receptors were sampled from an adult who was a healthcare worker with PCR-confirmed SARS-CoV-2 infection or an uninfected control (not recorded which).

A single count supports this clonotype. A much larger clone differs from this one at a single base, so this may be a read error. The chain has TRBV7-9 and TRBJ2-4; D uncertain. CDR1 is SEHNR and CDR2 is FQNEAQ in the germline V gene (reference sequence). The CDR3 spans 15 residues. The CDR3 spells CAGSPPALAKNIQYF. The CDR3 DNA reads as TGTGCCGGCAGCCCCCCGGCGCTAGCCAAAAACATTCAGTACTTC.

This clonotype came up a few times. The chain uses TRBV11-2 and TRBJ2-3, with 7 nucleotides matching TRBD2. The CDR3 runs 14 residues. The junction had 2 bases not matched to a gene; V was cut back by 5 bases and J by 0 bases. Germline loops: CDR1 SGHAT, CDR2 FQNNGV. Here the CDR3 DNA reads TGTGCCAGCAGCGCCGGGGGGAGCACAGATACGCAGTATTTT. It codes for CASSAGGSTDTQYF.

This clonotype was counted many times. The V gene is TRBV11-2, the J gene TRBJ2-7, with a tentative D call TRBD1 (6 bases). Germline V CDR1 and CDR2: SGHAT, FQNNGV. The CDR3 runs 15 residues. Between the trimmed V and J ends, which lost 0 bases and 4 bases, there was a span of 13 bases. CDR3 in amino acids: CASSLDFNRVYEQYF. DNA of the CDR3: TGTGCCAGCAGCTTAGATTTCAACAGGGTTTACGAGCAGTACTTC.

This clonotype was observed many times. The rearrangement joins TRBV7-9 to TRBJ2-3, with D maybe TRBD1 (5 bases). This CDR3 region has 14 residues. Trimming removed 5 bases at V and 0 bases at J, with 9 bases between. Germline V gives CDR1 SEHNR, CDR2 FQNEAQ (reference sequence). The CDR3 coding sequence is TGTGCCAGCAGCCCCGGACAAAGCACAGATACGCAGTATTTT. It specifies CASSPGQSTDTQYF.

The J gene is TRBJ1-5, the V gene TRBV3-1; tentative D call: TRBD1 (5 bases). The V gene lost 7 bases and the J gene lost 4 bases, with 8 bases spanning the gap. The CDR3 totals 12 residues. Germline-derived CDR1 and CDR2 are LGHDT and YNNKEL (reference sequence). CDR3 nucleotide sequence: TGTGCCAGCACCTCAGGGAATCAGCCCCAGCATTTT. It codes for CASTSGNQPQHF.

The table lists this clonotype with a few counts. The CDR3 nucleotides read TGTGCCAGCACCAAAGGGACAACAGATACGCAGTATTTT. It specifies CASTKGTTDTQYF. This chain links TRBV7-9 with TRBJ2-3; maybe TRBD1 (6 bases). The germline V gene encodes CDR1 SEHNR and CDR2 FQNEAQ (reference sequence). The CDR3 runs 13 residues. Trimming took off 7 bases at V and 3 bases at J, with 11 bases between the two ends.

The chain links TRBV11-3 to TRBJ2-6; 8 nucleotides agree with TRBD2. The germline CDR1 and CDR2 sequences are SGHNT and YENEEA. With 5 bases clipped from V and 0 bases from J, the junction kept 9 bases outside the gene matches. The CDR3 has 18 amino acids. The CDR3 sequence is CASSGRAGVYSGANVLTF. The CDR3 coding sequence is TGTGCCAGCAGCGGACGAGCGGGGGTCTACTCTGGGGCCAACGTCCTGACTTTC.